This TCR beta chain was identified during a study of shared T cell receptors in the human thymus. Sequencing was performed with immunoSEQ multiplex PCR; in TCRdb, only in-frame clones are kept and a portion is missing. The sample records about 660,000 clones, roughly 88% being singletons. The V end lost 1 base, the J end lost 0 bases, and 9 bases lay between the germline ends. The CDR3 spans 15 residues. The germline V gene encodes CDR1 MGHRA and CDR2 YSYEKL. This sample also appeared in a second study, on human thymus T cells.

V usage is TRBV4-1 and J usage is TRBJ1-1; D ambiguous. This receptor was obtained from a boy in the first two years of life with a congenital heart defect. The specimen sequenced was thymocytes. The CDR3 is CASSQVPTVNTEAFF. CDR3 DNA: TGCGCCAGCAGCCAAGTCCCCACAGTGAACACTGAAGCTTTCTTT.